This T cell receptor beta chain comes out of a study of CD4+ T cells in melanoma. The table lists this clone with a count of one. The CDR3 sequence is 15 residues long. Germline V CDR1 and CDR2: SGHDN, FVKESK. V lost 1 base and J 4 bases, leaving 12 bases between the germline ends. Only in-frame clones appear in the TCRdb table, and some are missing; sequencing was by immunoSEQ multiplex PCR. The data contain some 12,000 clones, less than 80% of them seen just once; the ten biggest clones take up 12%. Sample: cells from a culture (not recorded whether cultured in vitro). The clonotype was recovered from a human donor with melanoma. The genes are TRBV14 and TRBJ2-3, with D maybe TRBD2 (5 bases). CDR3 loop: CASSQARGLSDTQYF. CDR3 DNA: TGTGCCAGCAGCCAAGCCCGAGGGTTGTCAGATACGCAGTATTTT.